This T cell receptor (beta chain) was sequenced in a study of cytomegalovirus exposure and HLA in healthy donors. About the research overall: The early release's HLA-typed donors yielded 65 million to 85 million unique TCRs. General observations from the study: An Asian-associated ancestry cluster reportedly showed fewer N-insertions than the approximately 630-donor mean in a later analysis. According to the study, 160 or so TCR beta chains were cytomegalovirus-associated.

Primers for the PCR totalled 60 Vbeta and 13 Jbeta. Per the original data handling: Around 10 million of the 60 million to 90 million unique TCR beta chains counted in a later analysis were shared. Produced via immunoSEQ multiplex PCR; TCRdb's table is partial and in-frame only. The V and J calls and the clone size are those of that table, but D and trimming were determined from the DNA. Of tens of thousands of clones listed, less than 80% are singletons. Points on this clone: Its target is not known.

J gave up 8 bases and V 4 bases, and 4 bases lay outside the gene matches. The CDR3 sequence is 14 residues long. Germline values: CDR1 SGHDT, CDR2 YYEEEE. This chain connects TRBV5-6 to TRBJ2-1, with TRBD2 identical over 12 bases. Material: PBMCs. The source of this sequence is a woman aged 40 to 50 in good health and CMV-seropositive. Written as DNA, the CDR3 is TGTGCCAGCAGCCGGACTAGCGGGGTCCATGAGCAGTTCTTC. This translates into CASSRTSGVHEQFF.